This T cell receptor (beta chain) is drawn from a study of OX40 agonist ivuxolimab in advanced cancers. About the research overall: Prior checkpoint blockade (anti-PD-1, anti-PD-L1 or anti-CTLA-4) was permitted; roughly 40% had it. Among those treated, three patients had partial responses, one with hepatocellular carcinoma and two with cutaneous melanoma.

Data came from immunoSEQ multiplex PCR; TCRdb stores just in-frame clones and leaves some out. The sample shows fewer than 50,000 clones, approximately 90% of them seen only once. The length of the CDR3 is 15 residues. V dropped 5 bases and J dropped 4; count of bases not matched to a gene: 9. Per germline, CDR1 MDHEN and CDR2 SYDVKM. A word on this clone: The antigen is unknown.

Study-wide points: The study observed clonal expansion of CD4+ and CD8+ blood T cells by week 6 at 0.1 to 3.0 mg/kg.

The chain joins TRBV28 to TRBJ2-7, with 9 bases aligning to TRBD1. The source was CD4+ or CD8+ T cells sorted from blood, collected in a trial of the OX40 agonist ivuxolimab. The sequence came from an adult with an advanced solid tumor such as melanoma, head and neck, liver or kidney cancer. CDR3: CASSPMGQGPYEQYF. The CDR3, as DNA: TGTGCCAGCAGTCCTATGGGACAGGGCCCGTACGAGCAGTACTTC.